These 10 T cell receptor beta chains came from one sample sequenced in a study of blood T cell repertoires in COVID-19. Sequencing used immunoSEQ multiplex PCR; TCRdb keeps in-frame clones, though not all of them. Of about 27,000 clones in the sample, more than 85% were seen once. The sequencing input was peripheral blood. The receptors come from a human donor with active COVID-19. The donor label of this sample is uncertain.

The chain has TRBV9 and TRBJ2-3; 10 nucleotides line up with TRBD2. This CDR3 is 18 amino acids long. V lost 4 bases and J lost 7; bases outside the gene matches: 18. The V gene's germline CDR1 is SGDLS and CDR2 YYNGEE. CDR3 protein: CASSPHRTSGQFVYTQYF. The CDR3 bases are TGTGCCAGCAGCCCGCACCGGACTAGCGGACAATTCGTATATACGCAGTATTTT.

This rearrangement joins TRBV2 to TRBJ2-5; D ambiguous. The V gene's germline CDR1 is SNHLY and CDR2 FYNNEI. The CDR3 totals 14 residues. The germline V and J ends were trimmed by 7 bases and 2 bases, with 14 bases remaining between them. The CDR3 sequence: CASKSEPVQETQYF. As DNA, the CDR3 is TGTGCCAGCAAGAGCGAACCAGTTCAAGAGACCCAGTACTTC.

This chain connects TRBV27 to TRBJ1-1; D ambiguous. The CDR3 is 17 amino acids. The germline CDR1 and CDR2 sequences are MNHEY and SMNVEV (reference sequence). Trimming took 0 bases from V and 4 from J, leaving 18 bases between them. This CDR3 reads CASSLSKGGLPSTEAFF. The DNA for the CDR3 is TGTGCCAGCAGTTTATCAAAGGGAGGGCTGCCGAGCACTGAAGCTTTCTTT.

This sequence joins TRBV7-9 and TRBJ2-2; no firm D call. Trimming pared 3 bases from V and 1 base from J, leaving 6 bases between. The germline CDR1 and CDR2 sequences are SEHNR and FQNEAQ (reference sequence). The CDR3 is 14 residues long. The CDR3 DNA is TGTGCCAGCAGCTTTCCTGTGAACACCGGGGAGCTGTTTTTT. Protein sequence: CASSFPVNTGELFF.

The V call is TRBV7-8, the J call TRBJ1-2; a weak D match, TRBD1 (5 bases). The V and J ends lost 11 bases and 0 bases respectively, with 13 bases between them. CDR1 is SGHVS and CDR2 is FQNEAQ in the germline V gene. The CDR3 is 13 amino acids. The CDR3 spells CASWGESNYGYTF. The DNA for the CDR3 is TGTGCCTCCTGGGGGGAGTCTAACTATGGCTACACCTTC.

This clone has only a few counts. The rearrangement uses TRBV27 and TRBJ2-3; maybe TRBD1 (6 bases). Germline CDR1 reads MNHEY; CDR2 reads SMNVEV (reference sequence). The length of the CDR3 is 14 residues. V lost 4 bases and J 6 bases, leaving 14 bases between the germline ends. CDR3 region: CASSYLPDRDTQYF. DNA of the CDR3: TGTGCCAGCAGTTACCTGCCCGACAGGGATACGCAGTATTTT.

The J gene is TRBJ2-1, the V gene TRBV5-1; possible D gene TRBD1, 5 bases. The V and J ends lost 0 bases and 6 bases respectively, with 10 bases between them. Per the germline V gene, CDR1 is SGHRS and CDR2 is YFSETQ. The CDR3 runs to 14 residues. CDR3 sequence reads: CASSLDPGSNEQFF. CDR3 coding DNA: TGCGCCAGCAGCTTGGATCCAGGGTCCAATGAGCAGTTCTTC. Looking up the rest from reference TRBV5-1 and TRBJ2-1 gives the full variable domain: KAGVTQTPRYLIKTRGQQVTLSCSPISGHRSVSWYQQTPGQGLQFLFEYFSETQRNKGNFPGRFSGRQFSNSRSEMNVSTLELGDSALYLCASSLDPGSNEQFFGPGTRLTVL.

V gene TRBV5-4 combines with J gene TRBJ1-1; a weak D match, TRBD1 (5 bases). V lost 0 bases and J 8 bases, leaving 14 bases between the germline ends. Per germline, CDR1 SGHNT and CDR2 YYREEE (reference sequence). The CDR3 runs to 14 residues. The CDR3 spells CASSLVSRVEEAFF. CDR3 nucleotide sequence: TGTGCCAGCAGCTTGGTGAGCAGGGTTGAGGAAGCTTTCTTT.

The gene calls are TRBV6-6 and TRBJ2-7; no clear D gene. Trimming took off 2 bases at V and 2 bases at J, with 7 bases between the two ends. Germline lookup yields CDR1 MNHNY and CDR2 SVGAGI (reference sequence). The CDR3 spans 13 residues. This CDR3 reads CASSYEVPYEQYF. CDR3 DNA: TGTGCCAGCAGTTACGAGGTCCCCTACGAGCAGTACTTC.

The V call is TRBV6-5, the J call TRBJ1-2; 8 nucleotides line up with TRBD1. Trimming took 3 bases from V and 6 from J; bases not matched to a gene: 6. The CDR3 runs to 14 residues. Looked up from germline, CDR1 is MNHEY and CDR2 is SVGAGI. CDR3 amino acids: CASSYSTGADGYTF. The CDR3 DNA sequence: TGTGCCAGCAGTTATTCGACAGGGGCGGATGGCTACACCTTC.